A selection of T cell receptor beta chains follows, all from one sample in a study of cytomegalovirus exposure and HLA in healthy donors. Only in-frame clones appear in the TCRdb table, and some are missing; sequencing was by immunoSEQ multiplex PCR. The data show around 67,000 clones, 55% to 80% seen once. Material: PBMCs. All receptors derive from a woman aged 25 to 39 in good health and CMV-seronegative. The CDR3 runs from the conserved cysteine through the conserved F or W. The order of the fields is clone size, J gene, V gene, D gene, CDR3 DNA, CDR3 protein. A D gene is named only where the DNA matches it firmly. Rows may omit the clone size; those that give it use once, few, many or a size class.

NA TRBJ1-1 TRBV6-1 NA TGTGCCAGCAGCCGCCCGGACAGTTGGACTGAAGCTTTCTTT CASSRPDSWTEAFF
once TRBJ2-5 TRBV18 NA TGTGCCAGCTTCCAGGGGGGCGCAGCAGAGACCCAGTACTTC CASFQGGAAETQYF
NA TRBJ2-7 TRBV6-5 TRBD1 TGTGCCAGCAGTTATTCCGGGACAGACCCCTACGAGCAGTACTTC CASSYSGTDPYEQYF
NA TRBJ1-1 TRBV5-6 TRBD1 TGTGCCAGCAGCTTATACAGGGGGCGCCCAGGCAACACTGAAGCTTTCTTT CASSLYRGRPGNTEAFF
NA TRBJ1-2 TRBV6-5 TRBD1 TGTGCCAGCACCCAGGACAGGGGAGGTGGCTACACCTTC CASTQDRGGGYTF
few TRBJ2-7 TRBV6-4 TRBD1 TGTGCCAGCACCCGGGACAGCGTAAGGGAGCAGTACTTC CASTRDSVREQYF
NA TRBJ2-7 TRBV4-2 NA TGTGCCAGCAGCCAAGATAGGCTAGACTACGAGCAGTACTTC CASSQDRLDYEQYF
NA TRBJ2-7 TRBV10-2 NA TGCGCCAGCAGTGATAGGTGCGAGCCGGACGGGGCCTACGAGCAGTACTTC CASSDRCEPDGAYEQYF
once TRBJ2-1 TRBV11-3 TRBD1 TGTGCCAGCAGTTCAGGACAGGGAAATATTTATGAGCAGTTCTTC CASSSGQGNIYEQFF
NA TRBJ2-7 TRBV6-5 TRBD1 TGTGCCAGCAGCTCGGGACAGGTTCGCTCCTACGAGCAGTACTTC CASSSGQVRSYEQYF
NA TRBJ2-7 TRBV5-5 NA TGTGCCAGCAGCTTGACTGCGGTCTACGAGCAGTACTTC CASSLTAVYEQYF
NA TRBJ1-2 TRBV9 NA TGTGCCAGCAGCGTAGCTAGTTACGTGAGGCACTATGGCTACACCTTC CASSVASYVRHYGYTF
NA TRBJ1-2 TRBV19 NA TGTGCCGATCGAGTCCCGGGAAGAAACTATGGCTACACCTTC CADRVPGRNYGYTF
NA TRBJ1-3 TRBV30 NA TGTGCCTGGAACTTCAGGGCCAACACCATATATTTT CAWNFRANTIYF
few TRBJ2-2 TRBV9 TRBD2 TGTGCCAGCAGCGTAGGAGCGGGGGATGGGGAGCTGTTTTTT CASSVGAGDGELFF
few TRBJ1-4 TRBV6-1 NA TGTGCCAGCAGTGAAGCGCGGGGGCTTGGGGAAAAACTGTTTTTT CASSEARGLGEKLFF
NA TRBJ1-1 TRBV6-6 NA TGTGCCAGCAGTTCCACAGGGACACTACAAGCTTTCTTT CASSSTGTLQAFF
NA TRBJ2-7 TRBV7-6 NA TGTGCCAGCAGTCCGGACAGCAACCCCTCCTACGAGCAGTACTTC CASSPDSNPSYEQYF
NA TRBJ1-1 TRBV7-2 NA TGTGCCAGCAGCCCGACAACAAACACTGAAGCTTTCTTT CASSPTTNTEAFF
NA TRBJ1-2 TRBV5-1 TRBD1 TGTGCCAGCAGCCGGACAGGGGTGGACGGCTACACCTTC CASSRTGVDGYTF
NA TRBJ2-7 TRBV29-1 TRBD1 TGCAGCGTTGTGTGGACAGGGTCGTACGAGCAGTACTTC CSVVWTGSYEQYF